Each of the 5 T cell receptor beta chains below was sequenced from the same sample in a study of blood T cell repertoires in COVID-19. The table came from immunoSEQ multiplex PCR; TCRdb's copy has only in-frame clones and leaves some out. The sample lists some 200,000 clones, 75% to 80% occurring once. Source material: peripheral blood. These receptor sequences come from a woman aged 50 to 60 with active or convalescent COVID-19.

The J gene is TRBJ1-2, the V gene TRBV29-1, with 10 bases that match TRBD1. This CDR3 contains 14 residues. CDR1 SQVTM and CDR2 ANQGSEA come from the germline V gene. The V segment lost 3 bases and the J segment 6 bases; nucleotides outside the gene matches: 7. The CDR3 nucleotides are TGCAGCGTTGACACTCTCGGACAGGGGGATGGCTACACCTTC. As protein: CSVDTLGQGDGYTF.

The table lists this clone with a few counts. V and J are TRBV2 and TRBJ1-6, with 9 bases identical to TRBD1. Trimming at V came to 7 bases and at J to 8 bases, leaving 9 bases not matched to a gene. The CDR3 has 15 amino acids. The germline gives CDR1 SNHLY, CDR2 FYNNEI. The CDR3 spells CASTGRDRVDSPLHF. The CDR3 DNA is TGTGCCAGCACAGGTCGGGACAGGGTTGATTCACCCCTCCACTTT.

The CDR3 DNA follows: TGTGCCAGCAGCTTAGATCGGACTAGAGCGCAAGAGACCCAGTACTTC. It specifies CASSLDRTRAQETQYF. V and J are TRBV7-2 and TRBJ2-5, with 7 positions matching TRBD2. The CDR3 is 16 residues long. Trimming cost V 1 base and J 2 bases; bases outside gene matches: 7. Germline values: CDR1 SGHTA, CDR2 FQGNSA.

This clone was detected a few times. In the same sample, other DNA sequences code for this CDR3. The chain links TRBV7-9 to TRBJ1-1; 9 bases fit TRBD1. Per germline, CDR1 SEHNR and CDR2 FQNEAQ (reference sequence). The CDR3 loop spans 14 amino acids. V was pared by 5 bases and J by 4 bases, with 5 bases of the junction left unmatched. The CDR3 spells CASSQPGQGTEAFF. Written as DNA, the CDR3 is TGTGCCAGCAGCCAACCGGGACAGGGCACTGAAGCTTTCTTT.

The chain joins TRBV11-2 to TRBJ1-1, with D perhaps TRBD1 (5 bases). The CDR3 is 14 residues long. CDR1 and CDR2 from the germline V gene are SGHAT and FQNNGV. With 3 bases removed from V and 0 bases from J, the gap between germline ends came to 8 bases. CDR3 nucleotide sequence: TGTGCCAGCAGCTTGGGACTAGTGAACACTGAAGCTTTCTTT. Amino acid sequence: CASSLGLVNTEAFF.